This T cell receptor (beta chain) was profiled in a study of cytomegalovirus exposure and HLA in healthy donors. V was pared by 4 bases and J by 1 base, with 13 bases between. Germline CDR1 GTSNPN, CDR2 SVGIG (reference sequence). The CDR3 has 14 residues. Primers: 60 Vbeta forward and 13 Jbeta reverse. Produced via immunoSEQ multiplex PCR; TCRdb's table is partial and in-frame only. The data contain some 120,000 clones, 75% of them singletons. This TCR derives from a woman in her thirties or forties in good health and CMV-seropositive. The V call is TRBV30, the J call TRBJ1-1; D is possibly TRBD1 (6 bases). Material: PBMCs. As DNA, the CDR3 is TGTGCCTGGATAAAACAGGGCAAGAACACTGAAGCTTTCTTT. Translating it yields CAWIKQGKNTEAFF.